The rows below give T cell receptor beta chains drawn from one sample of a study of Ad26.COV2.S vaccination and SARS-CoV-2 variants. Clones were sequenced by immunoSEQ multiplex PCR, and TCRdb holds only the in-frame ones, with some missing. The data show roughly 500,000 clones, 87% seen once. Sequenced here: peripheral blood, sampled in a trial of Ad26.COV2.S vaccine versus placebo. These receptors were obtained from a person aged 18-65 years who received the Ad26.COV2.S COVID-19 vaccine or a placebo. Each CDR3 is given with its conserved first and last residue. The order of the fields is clone size, D gene, V gene, J gene, CDR3 protein, CDR3 DNA. A D gene is named only where the DNA matches it firmly. Where a row states a size, it is once, few, many or the class of an expanded clone; other rows omit it.

>NA|TRBD2|TRBV28|TRBJ2-3
CASSSIAGVGDTQYF
TGTGCCAGCAGTTCCATAGCGGGAGTGGGTGATACGCAGTATTTT
>NA|NA|TRBV30|TRBJ2-5
CAWSVRVSRETQYF
TGTGCCTGGAGTGTACGGGTCTCTAGGGAGACCCAGTACTTC
>NA|TRBD1|TRBV5-1|TRBJ1-2
CASSQGQGIHGYTF
TGCGCCAGCAGCCAGGGACAGGGCATCCATGGCTACACCTTC
>NA|NA|TRBV29-1|TRBJ1-5
CSVEDGNLGSQHF
TGCAGCGTTGAAGATGGGAACTTGGGGTCCCAGCATTTT
>NA|NA|TRBV7-3|TRBJ2-1
CASSPPSGQRLANEQFF
TGTGCCAGCAGCCCCCCCTCCGGACAGCGGTTAGCCAATGAGCAGTTCTTC
>once|TRBD2|TRBV7-7|TRBJ2-3
CASTRTSGSLCLPLASTDTQYF
TGTGCCAGCACCCGGACTAGCGGGAGTTTGTGCCTACCTCTTGCCAGCACAGATACGCAGTATTTT
>NA|NA|TRBV18|TRBJ2-7
CASSPIALPSYEQYF
TGTGCCAGCTCACCGATCGCTTTACCTAGCTACGAGCAGTACTTC
>few|NA|TRBV5-8|TRBJ1-1
CASSLGAGTEAFF
TGTGCCAGCAGCTTGGGAGCCGGGACCGAAGCTTTCTTT
>NA|NA|TRBV27|TRBJ1-4
CASSTYRERNEKLFF
TGTGCCAGCAGTACCTACAGGGAGCGGAATGAAAAACTGTTTTTT
>once|NA|TRBV15|TRBJ1-5
CATSRDRVGNQPQHF
TGTGCCACCAGCAGAGATCGGGTGGGCAATCAGCCCCAGCATTTT